This paragraph reports one T cell receptor beta chain. A few counts support this clone. Its antigen remains undetermined. Base qualities are missing; no much larger clone stands one base away. The sample comes from a study of control samples from healthy donors and cancer patients (dated by TCRdb to 2020 to 2021). From the cysteine through the phenylalanine, the CDR3 covers 15 amino acids. The DNA shown is the 45-base CDR3, in frame from base 1. Sequences LNHDA (CDR1) and SQIVND (CDR2) are obtained from the germline V gene (reference sequence). V lost 1 base and J lost 10 bases; the stretch between them is 17 bases long. Receptor amplification or capture employed the immunoSEQ multiplex PCR assay. TCRdb re-hosts the immuneACCESS table, in-frame sequences only. Its copies lack some clones; in the studies checked, an unresolved V gene accounts for under half of them, and the cause for the rest is not known. The sample profile shows about 45,000 clones; 65% to 80% of them were found once. About a sixth of the sample is in the top ten clones.

This receptor was obtained from a male donor with melanoma. Sequenced input: formalin-fixed, paraffin-embedded tissue. The chain is encoded by TRBV19 joined to TRBJ1-5; the D gene is possibly TRBD1, with 5 bases matching. DNA sequence: TGTGCCAGTAGTATAGTACGGGACGGACAAGCTCCCCAGCATTTT. It encodes CASSIVRDGQAPQHF.